This T cell receptor beta chain was found in a study of blood T cell repertoires in COVID-19. About the study: Material from acute and convalescent COVID-19 was sourced from the United States, Italy and Spain. The cDNA or gDNA used as material had been derived from T cells, B-cell-depleted T cells, or PBMCs.

Libraries were prepared by immunoSEQ multiplex PCR; TCRdb keeps only in-frame clonotypes and omits some of them. Among 73,000 or so clones listed, 86% were seen once. This clone was counted a few times. This clonotype was obtained from a man younger than 45 with acute or convalescent COVID-19. The sequencing input was peripheral blood.

The CDR3 reads CASSLLSSGSTDTQYF. CDR3 DNA sequence: TGTGCCAGCAGCTTACTCTCTAGCGGGAGCACAGATACGCAGTATTTT. This rearrangement joins TRBV7-8 to TRBJ2-3, with 8 bases aligning to TRBD2. The CDR3 consists of 16 residues. The V and J ends lost 2 bases and 0 bases, in that order; junction bases with no gene match: 4. From germline, CDR1 is SGHVS and CDR2 FQNEAQ.